This TCR beta chain was recorded in a study of T cells in Graves' hyperthyroidism and ophthalmopathy. This clonotype was detected many times. Clinical symptoms, serum thyroxine and TRAb, thyroid ultrasound and orbital computed tomography together formed the diagnostic basis. RNA transcripts served as the template for amplifying TCR beta CDR3 regions. During a first-round RT-PCR of the TCR CDR3, the HTBI primer set was used. One entry per CDR3 protein, called by TCRdb with MiXCR from the multiplex PCR reads. This sample has over 250,000 distinct CDR3 sequences, with approximately 15% found just once. Deletions cut 3 bases from V and 6 bases from J, with 10 bases between. This CDR3 is built from 13 residues. Germline V gene data show CDR1 as SEHNR and CDR2 as FQNEAQ (reference sequence).

This receptor was taken from an older woman with Graves' ophthalmopathy. The source material was blood. The chain recombines TRBV7-9 with TRBJ2-3; no reliable D call. This CDR3 is CASSFSRTDTQYF. The CDR3 bases are TGTGCCAGCAGCTTCTCGAGAACGGATACGCAGTATTTT.